Below, 27 T cell receptor beta chains from the same sample are listed, as sequenced in a study of blood T cell repertoires in COVID-19. Measured with immunoSEQ multiplex PCR; TCRdb has only the in-frame clones, and not every one. The sample lists under 300,000 clones; over 75% were seen once. Sequencing was performed on PBMCs or T cells enriched from blood (not recorded which). Receptors originate from a woman in her 50s who had recovered from COVID-19.

The chain couples TRBV9 to TRBJ2-3, with TRBD2 as a possible D gene (6 bases). The CDR3 runs 13 residues. The germline V gene encodes CDR1 SGDLS and CDR2 YYNGEE. Trimming stripped 5 bases from V and 3 bases from J, with 10 bases between. CDR3 bases: TGTGCCAGCAGTGAAGGAGGGACAGATACGCAGTATTTT. The encoded protein is CASSEGGTDTQYF.

The chain carries TRBV28 and TRBJ1-1; D gene uncertain. Germline CDR1 MDHEN, CDR2 SYDVKM. CDR3 length equals 14 residues. Trimming shortened V by 2 bases and J by 5 bases, and 12 bases separated the two germline ends. The CDR3 DNA follows: TGTGCCAGCAGTTTAATAGAGGCGCGAACTGAAGCTTTCTTT. Protein: CASSLIEARTEAFF.

The rearrangement links TRBV19 to TRBJ2-1; no clear D gene. This CDR3 has 12 amino acids. Trimming took 8 bases from V and 5 from J, leaving 10 bases between them. In germline, CDR1 is LNHDA, CDR2 SQIVND (reference sequence). The CDR3 loop is CASWAVNNEQFF. The CDR3, as DNA: TGTGCCAGTTGGGCAGTTAACAATGAGCAGTTCTTC.

The rearrangement links TRBV6-5 to TRBJ1-2; 8 bases match TRBD1. Losses at the gene ends were 10 bases for V and 2 bases for J; bases not matched to a gene: 6. Germline V CDR1 and CDR2: MNHEY, SVGAGI. The CDR3 covers 13 residues. In nucleotides, the CDR3 is TGTGCCACCTCTCAGGGGGCGAACTATGGCTACACCTTC. Its protein is CATSQGANYGYTF.

This rearrangement joins TRBV15 to TRBJ2-1; tentatively, D is TRBD2 (5 bases). CDR3 length: 15 residues. The ends were cut back, 1 base at V and 3 bases at J, with 10 bases in the middle. The germline CDR1 and CDR2 sequences are LNHNV and YYDKDF (reference sequence). CDR3 sequence (DNA): TGTGCCACCAGCAGAGCGTCTAGCATCTACAATGAGCAGTTCTTC. Residues: CATSRASSIYNEQFF.

V is TRBV27 and J is TRBJ2-2, with unresolved D. The V gene lost 0 bases and the J gene lost 2 bases, with 7 bases spanning the gap. The CDR3 runs 15 residues. CDR1 and CDR2 (germline): MNHEY, SMNVEV (reference sequence). The CDR3 bases are TGTGCCAGCAGTTTATCGAGCCCAAACACCGGGGAGCTGTTTTTT. This sequence encodes CASSLSSPNTGELFF.

This rearrangement joins TRBV3-1 (or the pseudogene TRBV3-2) to TRBJ2-1, with D perhaps TRBD2 (5 bases). This CDR3 comprises 16 residues. Germline V gene sequence: CDR1 LGHDT, CDR2 YNNKEL (reference sequence). Trimming pared 0 bases from V and 5 bases from J, leaving 14 bases between. This CDR3 is CASSQDPGRENNEQFF. CDR3 DNA: TGTGCCAGCAGCCAAGATCCGGGAAGGGAGAACAATGAGCAGTTCTTC.

This clone occurred a few times. The chain links TRBV19 to TRBJ1-6; 9 bases align to TRBD1. CDR1 LNHDA and CDR2 SQIVND come from the germline V gene (reference sequence). V was pared by 6 bases and J by 7 bases, with 7 bases of the junction left unmatched. The CDR3 is made up of 15 amino acids. The CDR3, as DNA: TGTGCCAGTAGCCAGGGACAGGGTGGGAATTCACCCCTCCACTTT. Amino acids: CASSQGQGGNSPLHF.

J is TRBJ2-1 and V is TRBV24-1; 8 bases line up with TRBD1. The CDR3 is 15 residues long. The trim removed 4 bases at V and 7 bases at J, leaving 8 bases unmatched. Germline lookup yields CDR1 KGHDR and CDR2 SFDVKD. CDR3 DNA sequence: TGTGCCACCAGTGACCCCCAGGGGGCGGGGAATGAGCAGTTCTTC. As protein: CATSDPQGAGNEQFF.

Ten or more counts support this clone. One end of the junction is discordant with germline, which a read error may explain. The V call is TRBV24-1, the J call TRBJ2-7; D is ambiguous. CDR3 length: 11 amino acids. Per the germline V gene, CDR1 is KGHDR and CDR2 is SFDVKD. CDR3 sequence (DNA): TGTGCCACCAGTGACTCCCACGAGCAGTACTTC. Translating it yields CATSDSHEQYF.

CDR3 nucleotides: TGTGCCAGCTCACCATCCCTGGCGGTTAGGAGCACTGAAGCTTTCTTT. This encodes CASSPSLAVRSTEAFF. The chain recombines TRBV18 with TRBJ1-1; the D is unclear. This CDR3 comprises 16 residues. With 2 bases removed from V and 4 bases from J, the gap between germline ends came to 17 bases. Germline V lookup: CDR1 KGHSH, CDR2 LQKENI.

The chain is built from TRBV6-5 and TRBJ1-3, with a possible D match to TRBD1 (6 bases). Trimming removed 9 bases from V and 0 bases from J, with 9 bases in between. Germline V CDR1 and CDR2: MNHEY, SVGAGI. The CDR3 spans 13 residues. CDR3 sequence (DNA): TGTGCCAGTCTACAGGGCTCTGGAAACACCATATATTTT. Its translation: CASLQGSGNTIYF.

This rearrangement joins TRBV11-2 to TRBJ1-2, with 11 positions matching TRBD1. Germline V gene data show CDR1 as SGHAT and CDR2 as FQNNGV. Losses at the gene ends were 5 bases for V and 3 bases for J; bases not matched to a gene: 17. The CDR3 covers 19 residues. DNA for the CDR3: TGTGCCAGCAGCCCATTCCCCGCCGGACAGGGGGCTTTTCACTATGGCTACACCTTC. It yields the protein CASSPFPAGQGAFHYGYTF.

This clone was observed a handful of times. The chain has TRBV24-1 and TRBJ2-7; TRBD2 matches 7 bases. In germline, CDR1 is KGHDR, CDR2 SFDVKD. The CDR3 loop spans 12 amino acids. The CDR3 coding sequence is TGTGACGGGGGGAGGGACTCCTACGAGCAGTACTTC. The encoded protein is CDGGRDSYEQYF.

The genes are TRBV20-1 and TRBJ2-7; a weak D match, TRBD1 (6 bases). Germline-derived CDR1 and CDR2 are DFQATT and SNEGSKA (reference sequence). CDR3 length: 11 residues. Trimming stripped 7 bases from V and 5 bases from J, with 12 bases between. CDR3 amino acids: CSEQGVNEQYF. For the CDR3, the DNA is TGCAGTGAACAGGGTGTCAACGAGCAGTACTTC.

This chain uses TRBV5-1 with TRBJ1-1, with a tentative D call TRBD1 (5 bases). CDR1 and CDR2 from the germline V gene are SGHRS and YFSETQ. Trimming stripped 0 bases from V and 8 bases from J, with 14 bases between. CDR3 length: 14 residues. The CDR3 DNA reads as TGCGCCAGCAGCTTGGGGGGCCCCACTTCAGAAGCTTTCTTT. Protein sequence: CASSLGGPTSEAFF.

The CDR3, as DNA: TGTGCCAGCAGCTCACAGGGGGCGTTCCTGCACACTGAAGCTTTCTTT. Its translation is CASSSQGAFLHTEAFF. V is TRBV7-6 and J is TRBJ1-1, with TRBD1 identical over 9 bases. Germline trimming cut 4 bases from V and 3 bases from J; bases unmatched to any gene: 9. Germline values: CDR1 SGHVS, CDR2 FNYEAQ. This CDR3 region has 16 residues.

The chain uses TRBV10-3 and TRBJ2-2, with 8 bases identical to TRBD1. Per the germline V gene, CDR1 is ENHRY and CDR2 is SYGVKD. The length of the CDR3 is 16 residues. The V segment lost 6 bases and the J segment 1 base; nucleotides outside the gene matches: 7. The CDR3 protein is CAIRTSGTGNTGELFF. CDR3 bases: TGTGCCATCAGAACGTCCGGGACAGGGAACACCGGGGAGCTGTTTTTT.

The chain uses TRBV27 and TRBJ1-2, with 11 bases aligning to TRBD1. The germline gives CDR1 MNHEY, CDR2 SMNVEV (reference sequence). The V gene end was trimmed by 0 bases and the J gene end by 8 bases; junction bases not matched to a gene: 2. CDR3 length equals 14 residues. The CDR3: CASSLSWDRGGYTF. CDR3 DNA: TGTGCCAGCAGTTTATCTTGGGACAGGGGGGGCTACACCTTC.

The chain couples TRBV6-5 to TRBJ1-5; 7 bases line up with TRBD1. There are 14 residues in the CDR3. J gave up 6 bases and V 5 bases, and 7 bases lay outside the gene matches. Germline CDR1 and CDR2: MNHEY and SVGAGI. CDR3 sequence (DNA): TGTGCCAGCAGTAAACAGGGGATTGGTCAGCCCCAGCATTTT. Protein: CASSKQGIGQPQHF.

This chain connects TRBV6-2 or TRBV6-3 to TRBJ1-5, with 7 bases fitting TRBD1. The CDR3 sequence is 16 residues long. Looked up from germline, CDR1 is MNHEY and CDR2 is SVGEGT. With V trimmed by 5 bases and J by 0 bases, 7 bases remained unmatched. CDR3 sequence reads: CASSPGTENSNQPQHF. The CDR3 DNA reads TGTGCCAGCAGTCCGGGGACAGAAAATAGCAATCAGCCCCAGCATTTT.

The chain recombines TRBV11-2 with TRBJ2-3; tentatively, D is TRBD2 (6 bases). The CDR3 runs 15 residues. The germline CDR1 and CDR2 sequences are SGHAT and FQNNGV. Trimming pared 6 bases from V and 4 bases from J, leaving 17 bases between. In DNA form, the CDR3 reads TGTGCCAGCAGAATATGGGGAGGCCGGGCAGATACGCAGTATTTT. This gives the protein CASRIWGGRADTQYF.

This clone was counted once. This same CDR3 is encoded by further DNA sequences in the sample. The V and J genes are TRBV4-1 and TRBJ1-2, with D perhaps TRBD1 (6 bases). Trimming shortened V by 2 bases and J by 1 base, and 11 bases separated the two germline ends. CDR1 and CDR2 from the germline V gene are MGHRA and YSYEKL. This CDR3 spans 15 amino acids. This chain's CDR3 is CASSQTGTLNYGYTF. CDR3 in DNA: TGCGCCAGCAGCCAAACCGGGACACTTAACTATGGCTACACCTTC.

This clone has a handful of counts. The J gene is TRBJ2-2, the V gene TRBV7-9; possible D gene TRBD1, 5 bases. The CDR3 length is 14 residues. CDR1 SEHNR and CDR2 FQNEAQ come from the germline V gene (reference sequence). Trimming left V 5 bases short and J 6 bases short, with 13 bases between. CDR3 region: CASSHIRVPGELFF. The CDR3 DNA is TGTGCCAGCAGCCATATCAGGGTACCCGGGGAGCTGTTTTTT.

This clone was detected once. The CDR3 loop is CASRALGDRVSSEQYF. The DNA of the CDR3 is TGTGCCAGCAGAGCCCTGGGGGACAGGGTTTCTTCCGAGCAGTACTTC. The rearrangement uses TRBV27 and TRBJ2-7, with 9 positions matching TRBD1. The CDR3 runs 16 residues. Unmatched junction bases numbered 15, after V lost 6 bases and J lost 6 bases. The V gene's germline CDR1 is MNHEY and CDR2 SMNVEV (reference sequence).

The chain is built from TRBV28 and TRBJ1-1, with 10 bases that match TRBD1. With 5 bases clipped from V and 1 base from J, the junction kept 7 bases outside the gene matches. This CDR3 has 16 amino acids. The germline CDR1 and CDR2 sequences are MDHEN and SYDVKM. The CDR3 region is CASSINRDRGNTEAFF. DNA for the CDR3: TGTGCCAGCAGTATTAATAGGGACAGGGGGAACACTGAAGCTTTCTTT.

The V gene is TRBV5-6, the J gene TRBJ2-7; D unresolved. The CDR3 contains 12 residues. With 1 base removed from V and 7 bases from J, the gap between germline ends came to 9 bases. CDR1 and CDR2 (germline): SGHDT, YYEEEE. CDR3: CASSLSRGEQYF. Written as DNA, the CDR3 is TGTGCCAGCAGCTTGAGTAGAGGAGAGCAGTACTTC.